This T cell receptor beta chain came from a study of blood T cell repertoires in COVID-19. Study-level information: The study drew acute and convalescent COVID-19 samples from the United States, Italy and Spain.

CDR3 size: 15 residues. Germline V gene lookup returns CDR1 MNHEY and CDR2 SMNVEV (reference sequence). Trimming cost V 2 bases and J 6 bases, with 17 bases left between them. Here immunoSEQ multiplex PCR was the method, and the copy in TCRdb shows in-frame clones only, minus some. The sample holds about 180,000 clones, roughly 88% seen once. This TCR derives from a woman in her 30s who had recovered from COVID-19. The chain is built from TRBV27 and TRBJ2-7, with a possible D match to TRBD2 (6 bases). Sample: PBMCs or T cells enriched from blood (not recorded which). CDR3 coding DNA: TGTGCCAGCAGTTTAAATGGGCTGCCGGGAGCCGAGCAGTACTTC. It codes for CASSLNGLPGAEQYF.